This T cell receptor (beta chain) was profiled in a study of blood T cell repertoires in COVID-19. This CDR3 is built from 14 residues. Germline loops: CDR1 GTSNPN, CDR2 SVGIG (reference sequence). TCRdb's copy holds only in-frame clones and misses some; the assay was immunoSEQ multiplex PCR. The sample includes about 400,000 clones, about 83% seen only once; the top ten take about 10%. To note about this clone: One end of the junction is discordant with germline, which a read error may explain.

Sequencing input: PBMCs or T cells enriched from blood (not recorded which). V usage is TRBV30 and J usage is TRBJ1-3; D gene ambiguous. The receptor was isolated from a woman between 50 and 59 years old who had recovered from COVID-19. CDR3 in amino acids: CAAREWGGGYTIYF. The CDR3 bases are TGTGCCGCCCGTGAATGGGGAGGTGGATACACCATATATTTT.